These T cell receptor beta chains were read from a single sample in a study of control samples from healthy donors and cancer patients. Sequencing used immunoSEQ multiplex PCR; TCRdb keeps in-frame clones, though not all of them. The table shows about 120,000 clones, with about 90% occurring only once. Sequencing input: blood. These receptor sequences come from a woman between 50 and 59 years old in good health. CDR3s include the opening cysteine and the closing phenylalanine or tryptophan. The D gene is left open where the match is weak. Expanded clones get a size class; other rows say once, few or many, or leave the size out.

V gene	J gene	clone size	D gene	CDR3 DNA	CDR3 protein
TRBV19	TRBJ1-3	few	NA	TGTGCCAGTAACATTCAGGGGACCTCTGGAAACACCATATATTTT	CASNIQGTSGNTIYF
TRBV30	TRBJ1-2	NA	NA	TGTGCCTGGAGCAGCCGGGTCGGCTACACCTTC	CAWSSRVGYTF
TRBV5-1	TRBJ1-2	NA	NA	TGCGCCAGCAGCCCAATTACCGGGGCAGGGGACGGCTACACCTTC	CASSPITGAGDGYTF
TRBV11-2	TRBJ2-2	NA	TRBD2	TGTGCCAGCAGCCCAGGACTAGCGGCCCTAGTGGGGGAGCTGTTTTTT	CASSPGLAALVGELFF
TRBV6-6	TRBJ1-2	NA	NA	TGTGCCAGCAATTGGGAGAGGGGGACGGCCTATGGCTACACCTTC	CASNWERGTAYGYTF
TRBV6-5	TRBJ1-3	NA	NA	TGTGCCAGCAGTTACTCGAGTGGTTCTGGAAACACCATATATTTT	CASSYSSGSGNTIYF
TRBV11-2	TRBJ2-2	NA	NA	TGTGCCAGCAGCTTAGGCGGGAACACCGGGGAGCTGTTTTTT	CASSLGGNTGELFF
TRBV18	TRBJ1-2	NA	NA	TGTGCCAGCTCACCAGACAGGCTCTATGGCTACACCTTC	CASSPDRLYGYTF
TRBV5-1	TRBJ2-1	NA	TRBD2	TGCGCCAGCAGCGACATAGCGGGGGCCTCCAATGAGCAGTTCTTC	CASSDIAGASNEQFF
TRBV27	TRBJ1-1	NA	NA	TGTGCCAGCAGTTTGACCGGATACACTGAAGCTTTCTTT	CASSLTGYTEAFF
TRBV10-1	TRBJ2-7	NA	TRBD2	TGCGCCAGCAGCGGAGTTAGCGGGGCTGCCGAGCAGTACTTC	CASSGVSGAAEQYF
TRBV7-6	TRBJ2-3	NA	TRBD2	TGTGCCAGCAGCCCAACTAGCGGGGGGGCCAGCGGCACAGATACGCAGTATTTT	CASSPTSGGASGTDTQYF
TRBV9	TRBJ1-2	NA	NA	TGTGCCAGCAGCGTAGTTGCAGGGTTTGGCTACACCTTC	CASSVVAGFGYTF
TRBV18	TRBJ2-1	NA	NA	TGTGCCAGCTCACCACAGGGTGCTGAGCAGTTCTTC	CASSPQGAEQFF
TRBV27	TRBJ1-3	NA	NA	TGTGCCAGCAGTTTACAGATGAGCCTCGGAAACACCATATATTTT	CASSLQMSLGNTIYF
TRBV2	TRBJ1-1	NA	NA	TGTGCCAGCAGGGGGGGCCGGGGCGAAGCTTTCTTT	CASRGGRGEAFF
TRBV5-8	TRBJ1-6	NA	NA	TGTGCCAGCAGCCAGGGGTTTCGGGATAATTCACCCCTCCACTTT	CASSQGFRDNSPLHF
TRBV28	TRBJ2-1	once	TRBD1	TGTGCCAGCAGTCCCGGAGGACAGGGTTTTAGTAATGAGCAGTTCTTC	CASSPGGQGFSNEQFF
TRBV5-1	TRBJ1-1	NA	NA	TGCGCCAGCAGCTCCCCAGGGTCGAACACTGAAGCTTTCTTT	CASSSPGSNTEAFF
TRBV9	TRBJ1-3	NA	TRBD1	TGTGCCAGCAGCCCCACGGGACAGGTTTTTTCTGGAAACACCATATATTTT	CASSPTGQVFSGNTIYF
TRBV6-1	TRBJ1-5	NA	TRBD1	TGTGCCAGCAGTGGCTCCTGGACAGGGGGCAATCAGCCCCAGCATTTT	CASSGSWTGGNQPQHF
TRBV28	TRBJ2-7	NA	TRBD2	TGTGCCAGCAGTTACCTCTTGACTAGCGGGGGGGGCACCTACGAGCAGTACTTC	CASSYLLTSGGGTYEQYF
TRBV5-1	TRBJ1-1	NA	TRBD1	TGCGCCAGCAGCTTACAGGGGGCCGCGATGAACACTGAAGCTTTCTTT	CASSLQGAAMNTEAFF